The sequence of this T cell receptor (beta chain) was determined in a study of CD8 T cells in ankylosing spondylitis. Study-wide findings and caveats: Disease-associated clones were reportedly significantly overrepresented in matched ankylosing spondylitis synovial fluid. What seemed typical of ankylosing spondylitis blood was a TCR beta motif built from several highly homologous variants. Some motif variants were previously reported in reactive arthritis synovial fluid and blood.

This clonotype was counted many times. Its cognate antigen is unknown. With molecular barcodes, quantitative 5'-RACE was used to make the TCR beta libraries. TCRdb reanalysed the 5' RACE reads using MiXCR and keeps one entry per CDR3 protein. The sample holds approximately 250,000 distinct CDR3 sequences, 8.2% seen once. Germline CDR1 is SNHLY and CDR2 is FYNNEI. Between the trimmed V and J ends, which lost 2 bases and 5 bases, there was a span of 6 bases. This CDR3 is 13 amino acids long. The J gene is TRBJ2-2, the V gene TRBV2; D is undetermined. The sample comprised blood, either unsorted or a sorted T cell fraction (not recorded which). This clonotype originated in a female donor with ankylosing spondylitis or in good health (not recorded which). DNA for the CDR3: TGTGCCAGCAGTGAAACGGGTACCGGGGAGCTGTTTTTT. This encodes CASSETGTGELFF.